The 14 T cell receptor beta chains presented below share a single source sample, sequenced in a study of regulatory T cells in long-lasting Graves disease. Documented time point: newly diagnosed GD, antithyroid drugs for less than 3 months. Researchers made the TCR library from RNA that was extracted from PBMCs. Investigators prepared the TCR beta libraries by applying iRepertoire HTBI primers and Arm-PCR of CDR3 regions. TCRdb itself ran the multiplex PCR reads through MiXCR, one entry per CDR3 protein. The sample lists roughly 380,000 distinct CDR3 sequences; 15% to 18% were seen once. Source: peripheral blood mononuclear cells (PBMCs), taken at new diagnosis, from a patient treated with antithyroid drugs. The source of these receptors is a female donor with Graves disease.

In its sample, this clonotype was seen many times. V and J are TRBV15 and TRBJ2-3; D remains unclear. Germline CDR1 LNHNV, CDR2 YYDKDF (reference sequence). The CDR3 has 11 amino acids. V was cut by 8 bases and J by 4 bases, with 7 bases left in between. The CDR3 DNA reads as TGTGCCACCGGAACCTCAGATACGCAGTATTTT. Translated, it gives CATGTSDTQYF. Variable domain in full (rest from reference TRBV15 and TRBJ2-3): DAMVIQNPRYQVTQFGKPVTLSCSQTLNHNVMYWYQQKSSQAPKLLFHYYDKDFNNEADTPDNFQSRRPNTSFCFLDIRSPGLGDTAMYLCATGTSDTQYFGPGTRLTVL.

This clonotype has at least ten counts. The chain combines TRBV20-1 with TRBJ2-1, with D possibly matching TRBD2 (7 bases). CDR3 length equals 15 residues. The ends were cut back, 5 bases at V and 5 bases at J, with 19 bases in the middle. Germline CDR1 and CDR2: DFQATT and SNEGSKA (reference sequence). CDR3 nucleotide sequence: TGCAGTGCTGGCCGGGGGGACACACTAAACAATGAGCAGTTCTTC. Translating gives CSAGRGDTLNNEQFF.

The V and J genes are TRBV27 and TRBJ2-4; D gene uncertain. The CDR3 runs to 16 residues. Trimming stripped 3 bases from V and 0 bases from J, with 12 bases between. Germline values: CDR1 MNHEY, CDR2 SMNVEV (reference sequence). CDR3 nucleotide sequence: TGTGCCAGCAGTTTTCAGGCTGCCCTAGCCAAAAACATTCAGTACTTC. It encodes CASSFQAALAKNIQYF.

The V call is TRBV28, the J call TRBJ2-3; 9 nucleotides match TRBD1. The J call may be faulty, since TRBJ2-7 better matches the DNA end. CDR3 size: 15 residues. The germline V gene has CDR1 MDHEN and CDR2 SYDVKM. The CDR3 nucleotides read TGTGCCAGCAGTTTAGGACAGGGGTTGGCAGGTGAGCAGTACTTC. It specifies CASSLGQGLAGEQYF.

This clonotype was seen ten or more times. The chain carries TRBV28 and TRBJ2-1; D is perhaps TRBD1 or TRBD2 (5 bases each). CDR1 is MDHEN, CDR2 SYDVKM, per germline. V lost 4 bases and J lost 0, with 13 bases in between. CDR3 length: 16 residues. CDR3 residues: CASSSLGTGSYNEQFF. Written as DNA, the CDR3 is TGTGCCAGCAGTTCCCTCGGGACGGGCTCCTACAATGAGCAGTTCTTC.

Ten or more counts support this clonotype. The chain couples TRBV5-1 to TRBJ2-2, with TRBD1 as a possible D gene (5 bases). The CDR3 contains 16 residues. Trimming cost V 4 bases and J 4 bases, with 17 bases left between them. In germline, CDR1 is SGHRS, CDR2 YFSETQ. The CDR3 region has the DNA TGCGCCAGCAGCGCACCGACAGATACGGTCACCGGGGAGCTGTTTTTT. Its protein is CASSAPTDTVTGELFF.

This clonotype was recorded a few times. This sequence joins TRBV29-1 and TRBJ2-1, with unresolved D. V was clipped by 4 bases and J by 5 bases, with 15 bases between them. The CDR3 is 14 amino acids. The germline CDR1 and CDR2 sequences are SQVTM and ANQGSEA. Here the CDR3 DNA reads TGCAGCGTTGCCGCTGTAATCCCCCACAATGAGCAGTTCTTC. It translates to CSVAAVIPHNEQFF.

Many counts were recorded for this clonotype. The rearrangement links TRBV24-1 to TRBJ2-1; the match to TRBD2 covers 16 bases. CDR1 is KGHDR and CDR2 is SFDVKD in the germline V gene. Losses at the gene ends were 4 bases for V and 8 bases for J; bases not matched to a gene: 4. The CDR3 length is 16 residues. The chain's CDR3 is CATSEGLAGGSDEQFF. CDR3 nucleotide sequence: TGTGCCACCAGTGAGGGACTAGCGGGAGGGTCGGATGAGCAGTTCTTC.

There are many counts of this clonotype. V usage is TRBV5-1 and J usage is TRBJ1-2; D is unresolved. V was shortened by 4 bases and J by 0 bases, with 22 bases between the two germline ends. The germline V gene encodes CDR1 SGHRS and CDR2 YFSETQ. The CDR3 runs to 18 residues. The CDR3 protein is CASSQSPTDSWSNYGYTF. CDR3 in DNA: TGCGCCAGCAGCCAGAGTCCTACAGATTCGTGGTCTAACTATGGCTACACCTTC.

Many counts were recorded for this clonotype. This chain joins TRBV20-1 and TRBJ1-2, with 10 bases fitting TRBD1. The germline V gene has CDR1 DFQATT and CDR2 SNEGSKA (reference sequence). V trimming: 2 bases; J trimming: 6 bases; junction bases outside the gene matches: 6. CDR3 size: 14 residues. CDR3 sequence reads: CSARYGTGDDGYTF. As DNA, the CDR3 is TGCAGTGCTAGATACGGGACAGGGGATGATGGCTACACCTTC.

This clonotype was detected ten times or more. The J gene is TRBJ1-1, the V gene TRBV2; D unresolved. V lost 2 bases to trimming and J lost 0 bases, with 13 bases between them. Germline CDR1 SNHLY, CDR2 FYNNEI. This CDR3 contains 16 residues. CDR3 amino acids: CASSEREAGLNTEAFF. The CDR3 DNA follows: TGTGCCAGCAGTGAACGGGAGGCAGGTTTGAACACTGAAGCTTTCTTT.

This clonotype has ten or more counts. The chain has TRBV12-3 or TRBV12-4 and TRBJ1-5; D ambiguous. With 3 bases removed from V and 3 bases from J, the gap between germline ends came to 9 bases. The CDR3 extends over 14 amino acids. The CDR3 loop is CASSFGYPNQPQHF. In DNA form, the CDR3 reads TGTGCCAGCAGTTTTGGATATCCCAATCAGCCCCAGCATTTT.

The table lists this clonotype with many counts. This rearrangement joins TRBV12-3 or TRBV12-4 to TRBJ1-1, with a possible D match to TRBD1 (5 bases). This CDR3 has 15 amino acids. Trimming cost V 3 bases and J 0 bases, with 11 bases left between them. CDR3 residues: CASSFFRGMNTEAFF. The CDR3 coding sequence is TGTGCCAGCAGTTTTTTCCGGGGCATGAACACTGAAGCTTTCTTT.

This clonotype was seen a handful of times. The rearrangement links TRBV7-9 to TRBJ2-5; maybe TRBD2 (5 bases). Germline V CDR1 and CDR2: SEHNR, FQNEAQ (reference sequence). V was shortened by 1 base and J by 1 base, with 10 bases between the two germline ends. This CDR3 is built from 15 residues. The CDR3 here is CASSLVRLTQETQYF. The CDR3 DNA reads TGTGCCAGCAGCTTAGTTCGACTAACCCAAGAGACCCAGTACTTC.